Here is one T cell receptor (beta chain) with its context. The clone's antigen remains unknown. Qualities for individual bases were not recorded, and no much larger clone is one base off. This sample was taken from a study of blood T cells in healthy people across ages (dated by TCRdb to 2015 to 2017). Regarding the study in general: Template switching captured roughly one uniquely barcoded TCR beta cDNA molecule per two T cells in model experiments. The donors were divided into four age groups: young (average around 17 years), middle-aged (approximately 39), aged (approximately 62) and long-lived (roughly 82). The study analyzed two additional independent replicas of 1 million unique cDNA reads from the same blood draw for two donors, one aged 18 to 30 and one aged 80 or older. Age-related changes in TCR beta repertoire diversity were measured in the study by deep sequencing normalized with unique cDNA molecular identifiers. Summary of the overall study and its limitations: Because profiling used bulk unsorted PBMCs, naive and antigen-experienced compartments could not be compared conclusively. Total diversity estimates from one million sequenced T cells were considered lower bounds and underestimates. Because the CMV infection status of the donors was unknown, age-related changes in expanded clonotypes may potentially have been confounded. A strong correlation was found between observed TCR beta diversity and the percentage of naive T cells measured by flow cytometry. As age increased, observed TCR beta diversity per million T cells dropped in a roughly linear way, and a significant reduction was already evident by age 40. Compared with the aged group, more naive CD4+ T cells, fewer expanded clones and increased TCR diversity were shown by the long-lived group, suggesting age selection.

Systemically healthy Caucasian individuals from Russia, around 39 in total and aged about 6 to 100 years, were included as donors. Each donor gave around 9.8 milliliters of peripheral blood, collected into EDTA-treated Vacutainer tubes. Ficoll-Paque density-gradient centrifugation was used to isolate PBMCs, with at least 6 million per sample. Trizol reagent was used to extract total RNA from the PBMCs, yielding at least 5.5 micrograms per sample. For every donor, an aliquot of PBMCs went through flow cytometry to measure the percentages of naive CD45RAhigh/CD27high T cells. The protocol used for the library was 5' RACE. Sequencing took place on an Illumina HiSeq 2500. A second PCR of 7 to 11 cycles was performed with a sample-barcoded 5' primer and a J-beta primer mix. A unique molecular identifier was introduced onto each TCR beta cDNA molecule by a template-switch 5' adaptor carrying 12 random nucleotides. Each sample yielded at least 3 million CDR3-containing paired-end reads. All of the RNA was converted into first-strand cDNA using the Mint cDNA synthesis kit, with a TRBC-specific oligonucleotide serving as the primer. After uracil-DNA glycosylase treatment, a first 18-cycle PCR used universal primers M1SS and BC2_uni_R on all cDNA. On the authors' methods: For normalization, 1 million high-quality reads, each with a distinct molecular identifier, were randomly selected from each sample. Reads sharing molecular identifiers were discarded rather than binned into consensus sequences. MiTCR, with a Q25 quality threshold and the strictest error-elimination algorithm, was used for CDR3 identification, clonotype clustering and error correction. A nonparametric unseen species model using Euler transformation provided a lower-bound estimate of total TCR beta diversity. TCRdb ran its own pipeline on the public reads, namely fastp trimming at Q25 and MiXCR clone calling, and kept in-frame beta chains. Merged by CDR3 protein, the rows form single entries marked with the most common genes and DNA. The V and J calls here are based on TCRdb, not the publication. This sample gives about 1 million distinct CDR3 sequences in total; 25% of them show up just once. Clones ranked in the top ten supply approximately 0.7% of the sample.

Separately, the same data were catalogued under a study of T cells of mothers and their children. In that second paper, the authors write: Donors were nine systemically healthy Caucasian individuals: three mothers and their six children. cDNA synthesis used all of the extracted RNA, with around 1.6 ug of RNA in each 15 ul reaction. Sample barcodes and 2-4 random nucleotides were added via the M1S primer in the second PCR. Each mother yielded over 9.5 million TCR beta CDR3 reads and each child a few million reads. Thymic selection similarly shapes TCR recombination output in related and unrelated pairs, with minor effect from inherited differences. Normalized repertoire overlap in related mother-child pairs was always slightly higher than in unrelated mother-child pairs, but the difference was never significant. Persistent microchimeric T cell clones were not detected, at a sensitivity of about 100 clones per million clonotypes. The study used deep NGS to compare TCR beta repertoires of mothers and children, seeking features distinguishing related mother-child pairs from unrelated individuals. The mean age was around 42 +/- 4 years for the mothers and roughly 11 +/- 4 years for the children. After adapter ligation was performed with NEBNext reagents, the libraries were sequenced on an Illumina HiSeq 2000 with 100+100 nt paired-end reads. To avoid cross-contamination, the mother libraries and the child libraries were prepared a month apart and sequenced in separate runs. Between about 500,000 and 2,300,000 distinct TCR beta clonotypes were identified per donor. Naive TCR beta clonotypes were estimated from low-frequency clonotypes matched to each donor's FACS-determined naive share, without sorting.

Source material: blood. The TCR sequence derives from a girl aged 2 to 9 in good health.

DNA sequence: TGCGCCAGCAGCTACCGGACAGACACAGATACGCAGTATTTT. This gives the protein CASSYRTDTDTQYF. The sequence joins TRBV5-1 to TRBJ2-3, with TRBD1 perhaps the D gene, on 6 matching bases. The germline V gene gives CDR1 as SGHRS and CDR2 as YFSETQ. Spanning cysteine to phenylalanine, the CDR3 consists of 14 amino acids. Only the CDR3 portion is preserved as DNA: 42 bases, with reading frame beginning at the first base. The germline ends are 10 bases apart after V is trimmed by 3 bases and J by 2 bases. With all but the CDR3 taken from the reference TRBV5-1 and TRBJ2-3 genes, the full variable domain is: KAGVTQTPRYLIKTRGQQVTLSCSPISGHRSVSWYQQTPGQGLQFLFEYFSETQRNKGNFPGRFSGRQFSNSRSEMNVSTLELGDSALYLCASSYRTDTDTQYFGPGTRLTVL.